The 27 T cell receptor beta chains below all came from one sample that was sequenced in a study of blood T cells in healthy people across ages. A sample-barcoded 5' primer and a J-beta primer mix were used in a second PCR of roughly 7 to 11 cycles. TCRdb re-analysed the 5' RACE reads in MiXCR, keeping a single row per CDR3 protein. The table shows 450,000 to 700,000 distinct CDR3 sequences, with approximately 27% occurring only once. Sequencing was performed on blood. Every receptor here comes from a woman between 70 and 85 years old in good health.

This clonotype was counted between two and nine times. The V and J genes are TRBV7-9 and TRBJ2-5; 8 bases align to TRBD1. TRBJ2-1 matches the DNA end more closely, so the J call is doubtful. Germline CDR1 SEHNR, CDR2 FQNEAQ (reference sequence). This CDR3 has 16 amino acids. The CDR3 DNA sequence: TGTGCCAGCAGCTTAGGATTGGGACAGGCAAGGGGGGAACAGTTCTTC. Translation gives CASSLGLGQARGEQFF.

This clonotype has more than one count but fewer than ten. This sequence joins TRBV12-3 or TRBV12-4 and TRBJ2-3, with 10 bases aligning to TRBD2. V shed 6 bases, J shed 4 bases, and the junction held 4 bases outside the gene matches. This CDR3 contains 14 residues. The CDR3, as DNA: TGTGCCAGCAGGGTGAGCGGGGGGGCAGATACGCAGTATTTT. Translation: CASRVSGGADTQYF.

In this sample, this clonotype turned up a few times. The gene calls are TRBV7-2 and TRBJ2-3; D may be TRBD2 (7 bases). Per the germline V gene, CDR1 is SGHTA and CDR2 is FQGNSA. Deletions cut 4 bases from V and 2 bases from J, with 16 bases between. The CDR3 is 16 amino acids. In DNA form, the CDR3 reads TGTGCCAGCAGCTGGGGAGGGCGGGGGCTCACAGATACGCAGTATTTT. It translates to CASSWGGRGLTDTQYF.

The chain couples TRBV5-1 to TRBJ2-5, with unresolved D. Germline V gene data show CDR1 as SGHRS and CDR2 as YFSETQ. V was cut by 2 bases and J by 4 bases, with 15 bases left in between. The CDR3 runs to 15 residues. For the CDR3, the DNA is TGCGCCAGCAGCTTCACCTACATAGTCCGAGAGACCCAGTACTTC. Translating it yields CASSFTYIVRETQYF.

V gene TRBV19 combines with J gene TRBJ2-1, with 7 positions matching TRBD1. Germline V lookup: CDR1 LNHDA, CDR2 SQIVND (reference sequence). J was trimmed by 5 bases and V by 3 bases; bases with no gene match: 4. CDR3 length equals 14 residues. CDR3 in DNA: TGTGCCAGTAGTATTGGGACAGCTAACAATGAGCAGTTCTTC. It translates to CASSIGTANNEQFF.

This chain joins TRBV12-3 or TRBV12-4 and TRBJ1-2; TRBD1 matches 8 bases. V lost 9 bases and J lost 7; bases outside the gene matches: 10. The CDR3 loop spans 13 amino acids. The CDR3 region is CASAGQVVGGYTF. In DNA form, the CDR3 reads TGTGCCAGTGCGGGACAGGTGGTGGGTGGCTACACCTTC.

The rearrangement uses TRBV10-3 and TRBJ2-5; tentatively, D is TRBD1 (5 bases). Between the trimmed V and J ends, which lost 6 bases and 1 base, there was a span of 9 bases. CDR3 length: 13 amino acids. From germline, CDR1 is ENHRY and CDR2 SYGVKD. In DNA form, the CDR3 reads TGTGCCATCAGGCTAGACAGCCAAGAGACCCAGTACTTC. Its translation: CAIRLDSQETQYF.

This clonotype was recorded a few times. The chain couples TRBV7-2 to TRBJ1-4; D is undetermined. Germline lookup yields CDR1 SGHTA and CDR2 FQGNSA. V was shortened by 5 bases and J by 8 bases, with 12 bases between the two germline ends. CDR3 length equals 13 residues. The CDR3 DNA reads TGTGCCAGCAGCCGGGCGACCCGGGAAAAACTGTTTTTT. This gives the protein CASSRATREKLFF.

Worth noting for this clonotype: The germline gene is not matched at one end of the junction; a read error may be the cause. This chain joins TRBV20-1 and TRBJ2-2, with no clear D. This CDR3 contains 14 residues. Germline-derived CDR1 and CDR2 are DFQATT and SNEGSKA (reference sequence). Written as DNA, the CDR3 is TGCAGTTCTAGAGTCGGCTATAACACCGGGGAGCTGTTTTTT. The encoded protein is CSSRVGYNTGELFF.

This chain joins TRBV20-1 and TRBJ2-1, with 7 positions matching TRBD1. The J call may be mistaken, given a closer DNA end match to TRBJ2-5. The CDR3 is made up of 16 amino acids. The germline CDR1 and CDR2 sequences are DFQATT and SNEGSKA (reference sequence). The CDR3 is CSARGIYGTAEETQYF. CDR3 nucleotides: TGCAGTGCTAGAGGAATTTACGGGACAGCCGAAGAGACCCAGTACTTC.

The chain has TRBV7-9 and TRBJ1-4, with 8 bases aligning to TRBD1. The CDR3 sequence is 16 residues long. Looked up from germline, CDR1 is SEHNR and CDR2 is FQNEAQ (reference sequence). V trimming: 5 bases; J trimming: 10 bases; junction bases outside the gene matches: 15. CDR3 in DNA: TGTGCCAGCAGCCCTCCGGGACAGGTGGCCTGGGTAAAACTGTTTTTT. This encodes CASSPPGQVAWVKLFF. Together with reference TRBV7-9 and TRBJ1-4, the CDR3 gives the full variable domain: DTGVSQNPRHKITKRGQNVTFRCDPISEHNRLYWYRQTLGQGPEFLTYFQNEAQLEKSRLLSDRFSAERPKGSFSTLEIQRTEQGDSAMYLCASSPPGQVAWVKLFFGSGTQLSVL.

In this sample, this clonotype turned up a few times. The chain is built from TRBV2 and TRBJ2-5; D gene unclear. The better agreement between TRBJ2-1 and the DNA end casts doubt on the J call. From germline, CDR1 is SNHLY and CDR2 FYNNEI. CDR3 length: 13 amino acids. The CDR3 DNA reads as TGTGCCAGCAACCCAAGACGGGTCGATGAGCAGTTCTTC. Translation gives CASNPRRVDEQFF.

The sample holds a few counts of this clonotype. This chain links TRBV29-1 with TRBJ2-7; 7 nucleotides align to TRBD2. The CDR3 consists of 11 residues. Germline CDR1 and CDR2: SQVTM and ANQGSEA. The CDR3 loop is CGAGGSYEQYF. The CDR3 DNA sequence: TGCGGGGCGGGCGGGAGCTACGAGCAGTACTTC.

This clonotype was seen only a few times. The rearrangement links TRBV10-2 to TRBJ1-6; TRBD1 might be the D (5 bases). Trimming cost V 6 bases and J 6 bases, with 15 bases left between them. The CDR3 runs to 15 residues. Germline V lookup: CDR1 WSHSY, CDR2 SAAADI. CDR3 residues: CASRMAGKSNSPLHF. The CDR3 nucleotides read TGCGCCAGCAGGATGGCAGGGAAGAGTAATTCACCCCTCCACTTT.

The chain uses TRBV12-3 or TRBV12-4 and TRBJ2-5; the match to TRBD2 covers 16 bases. The last part of the DNA fits TRBJ2-1 better; the J call may be wrong. The CDR3 runs to 17 residues. DNA of the CDR3: TGTGCCAGCAGTACCCCAGGGACTAGCGGGGGGGCCGTTGAGCAGTTCTTC. Its translation is CASSTPGTSGGAVEQFF.

The chain joins TRBV6-1 to TRBJ2-7; possible D gene TRBD2, 6 bases. The germline V gene has CDR1 MNHNS and CDR2 SASEGT. This CDR3 is built from 14 residues. V was trimmed by 5 bases and J by 3 bases, leaving 14 bases between them. This CDR3 is CASSSSDGIYEQYF. The CDR3 nucleotides read TGTGCCAGCAGTTCTAGCGACGGTATCTACGAGCAGTACTTC.

The chain combines TRBV20-1 with TRBJ2-1; 8 bases are shared with TRBD2. The end of the DNA aligns better with TRBJ2-7, so the J call may be wrong. In germline, CDR1 is DFQATT, CDR2 SNEGSKA (reference sequence). This CDR3 is built from 17 residues. The DNA for the CDR3 is TGCAGTGCTAGAGATCCCCTGGGTAGCGGGGCTTTCTCCGAGCAGTACTTC. This translates into CSARDPLGSGAFSEQYF.

In this sample, this clonotype turned up a few times. V and J are TRBV7-3 and TRBJ2-1; 9 bases are a match to TRBD1. Germline loops: CDR1 SGHTA, CDR2 FQGTGA. The junction had 11 bases not matched to a gene; V was cut back by 7 bases and J by 7 bases. The CDR3 contains 15 residues. The CDR3, as DNA: TGTGCCAGCACCAATCCGGGACAGGGTGTAAATGAGCAGTTCTTC. Translation gives CASTNPGQGVNEQFF.

This chain links TRBV20-1 with TRBJ2-1, with 8 bases lining up with TRBD1. Germline V lookup: CDR1 DFQATT, CDR2 SNEGSKA (reference sequence). The CDR3 contains 13 residues. The ends lost 6 bases at V and 8 bases at J; junction bases unmatched: 9. DNA of the CDR3: TGCAGTGCGCTCCGACAGGGGTCGGATGAGCAGTTCTTC. Amino acid sequence: CSALRQGSDEQFF.

This clonotype has more than one count but fewer than ten. This chain connects TRBV29-1 to TRBJ1-2, with a weak D call TRBD1 (5 bases). In germline, CDR1 is SQVTM, CDR2 ANQGSEA. This CDR3 spans 12 amino acids. The CDR3 reads CNIGTAEEGYTF. CDR3 sequence (DNA): TGCAACATCGGGACCGCTGAGGAGGGCTACACCTTC.

The rearrangement uses TRBV5-6 and TRBJ2-5, with D unresolved. V shed 4 bases and J shed 2 bases, with 18 bases lying between them. This CDR3 spans 16 amino acids. The germline CDR1 and CDR2 sequences are SGHDT and YYEEEE. The CDR3 loop reads CASSEVGQASQETQYF. The DNA of the CDR3 is TGTGCCAGCAGCGAGGTAGGGCAAGCGTCTCAAGAGACCCAGTACTTC.

This chain joins TRBV14 and TRBJ2-7; 10 nucleotides align to TRBD1. The CDR3 sequence is 15 residues long. Germline V gives CDR1 SGHDN, CDR2 FVKESK. The J segment lost 4 bases and the V segment lost 1 base, leaving 4 bases of the junction unmatched. CDR3 DNA: TGTGCCAGCAGCCAAGCGGGGACAGGGGTTTACGAGCAGTACTTC. Translation: CASSQAGTGVYEQYF.

This chain connects TRBV5-6 to TRBJ2-1, with D maybe TRBD2 (6 bases). V was cut by 2 bases and J by 1 base, with 16 bases left in between. The length of the CDR3 is 17 residues. The germline V gene has CDR1 SGHDT and CDR2 YYEEEE. This chain's CDR3 is CASSFSRRGSSYNEQFF. CDR3 nucleotide sequence: TGTGCCAGCAGCTTTAGTAGACGGGGGTCATCCTACAATGAGCAGTTCTTC.

The chain employs TRBV6-2 or TRBV6-3 and TRBJ2-1; 13 positions match TRBD2. J was trimmed by 8 bases and V by 4 bases; bases with no gene match: 8. The length of the CDR3 is 16 residues. Germline V lookup: CDR1 MNHEY, CDR2 SVGEGT. The CDR3 nucleotides are TGTGCCAGCAGTTTACTAGCGGGGGGGTTAGGTGATGAGCAGTTCTTC. It encodes CASSLLAGGLGDEQFF.

The V call is TRBV9, the J call TRBJ2-1, with 14 bases identical to TRBD2. Germline lookup yields CDR1 SGDLS and CDR2 YYNGEE. This CDR3 has 15 residues. J lost 5 bases, V lost 3 bases, and 1 base had no gene match. DNA for the CDR3: TGTGCCAGCAGCGAGGGACTAGCGGGGGACAATGAGCAGTTCTTC. Translating it yields CASSEGLAGDNEQFF. Using reference TRBV9 and TRBJ2-1 for the parts outside the CDR3, the full variable domain is DSGVTQTPKHLITATGQRVTLRCSPRSGDLSVYWYQQSLDQGLQFLIQYYNGEERAKGNILERFSAQQFPDLHSELNLSSLELGDSALYFCASSEGLAGDNEQFFGPGTRLTVL.

This chain uses TRBV4-2 with TRBJ2-4, with D unresolved. Germline V gene lookup returns CDR1 LGHNA and CDR2 YNFKEQ. The CDR3 consists of 13 residues. With 4 bases removed from V and 3 bases from J, the gap between germline ends came to 7 bases. The CDR3 spells CASSPGDKNIQYF. The CDR3 coding sequence is TGTGCCAGCAGCCCTGGCGACAAAAACATTCAGTACTTC.

In its sample, this clonotype was seen a few times. The chain recombines TRBV7-2 with TRBJ1-2; perhaps TRBD1 as D (5 bases). The CDR3 covers 15 residues. Germline V lookup: CDR1 SGHTA, CDR2 FQGNSA. V was trimmed by 5 bases and J by 6 bases, leaving 19 bases between them. The CDR3 DNA follows: TGTGCCAGCAGCCCGGGGACGGGGGAAGCGAATGGCTACACCTTC. It yields the protein CASSPGTGEANGYTF.